Below, one T cell receptor beta chain is given with its context. What it binds is unknown. Blood CD4+ CD25-low CD127-high conventional T cells supplied the genomic DNA template. This record belongs to a study of regulatory and conventional T cells in RAG deficiency. Study results and caveats: Shannon entropy was markedly lower and Simpson indices higher in RAG-deficient patients than control T-cell subsets. Omenn CD25-high CD127-low cells may be activated cells, not true Tregs. Patient subsets had shorter CDR3s; Omenn Treg-Tconv overlap exceeded 85%.

Sequencing used immunoSEQ multiplex PCR; TCRdb keeps in-frame clones, though not all of them. The sample consists of about 46,000 clones, approximately 90% of them appearing once. These records were also assigned to another study, of regulatory T cells. That study reports: Amplification used 52 TRBV primers and 13 TRBJ primers. Regulatory T cells showed the strongest V-J pair restriction and V/J gene skewing among patient repertoires.

This TCR derives from a human donor in good health. The sequenced sample consisted of CD4+ effector T cells sorted from blood.

CDR3: CASSPWGTGEEKLFF. The CDR3 bases are TGTGCCAGCTCACCATGGGGGACAGGGGAAGAAAAACTGTTTTTT. The chain couples TRBV18 to TRBJ1-4; 10 positions agree with TRBD1. V trimming: 2 bases; J trimming: 8 bases; junction bases outside the gene matches: 5. Looked up from germline, CDR1 is KGHSH and CDR2 is LQKENI. The CDR3 sequence is 15 residues long.